This T cell receptor beta chain was documented in a study of early T cells in non-severe SARS-CoV-2 infection. Study-level findings and limits: Using VDJdb, the matching emphasized anti-spike CD8 responses while missing private and CD4 specificities.

With 2 bases removed from V and 8 bases from J, the gap between germline ends came to 10 bases. This CDR3 is 13 amino acids long. Germline CDR1 SGHRS, CDR2 YFSETQ. This clonotype came up many times. Its antigen is currently unknown. Individual cDNA molecules received unique molecular identifiers during library preparation. Each CDR3 protein gets one entry after TCRdb re-called the 5' RACE reads with MiXCR. This table holds around 26,000 distinct CDR3 sequences, around 4.8% found once. This chain connects TRBV5-1 to TRBJ1-4; D unclear. The sequenced sample consisted of whole blood. The receptor comes from an adult who was a healthcare worker with PCR-confirmed SARS-CoV-2 infection or an uninfected control (not recorded which). The CDR3 spells CASSFDSKEKLFF. The DNA for the CDR3 is TGCGCCAGCAGCTTTGACTCGAAGGAAAAACTGTTTTTT.